The next 29 T cell receptor beta chains were all read from a single sample in a study of blood T cell repertoires in COVID-19. Libraries were prepared by immunoSEQ multiplex PCR; TCRdb keeps only in-frame clonotypes and omits some of them. This table has around 460,000 clones, about 90% appearing once. The sample consisted of peripheral blood. The receptor set was obtained from a young man with COVID-19, enrolled during active disease.

The V and J genes are TRBV19 and TRBJ1-6, with a weak D call TRBD1 (5 bases). The germline V gene has CDR1 LNHDA and CDR2 SQIVND (reference sequence). The V end lost 5 bases, the J end lost 5 bases, and 10 bases lay between the germline ends. The CDR3 contains 14 residues. The CDR3 loop is CASSWGSDNSPLHF. The CDR3 bases are TGTGCCAGTAGTTGGGGCTCAGATAATTCACCCCTCCACTTT.

The V gene is TRBV9, the J gene TRBJ2-7; a possible D gene is TRBD2 (6 bases). V shed 3 bases and J shed 0 bases, with 10 bases lying between them. Germline V gives CDR1 SGDLS, CDR2 YYNGEE. This CDR3 has 14 residues. The CDR3 nucleotides are TGTGCCAGCAGCGGCGGGACGCTCTCCTACGAGCAGTACTTC. This codes for CASSGGTLSYEQYF.

The chain is built from TRBV5-4 and TRBJ2-1; 10 bases match TRBD2. Germline V gives CDR1 SGHNT, CDR2 YYREEE (reference sequence). J gave up 7 bases and V 4 bases, and 11 bases lay outside the gene matches. This CDR3 spans 16 amino acids. The CDR3 DNA reads TGTGCCAGCAGCATCCTTCAGCGGGGGGGATGGAATGAGCAGTTCTTC. It specifies CASSILQRGGWNEQFF.

This chain joins TRBV7-3 and TRBJ2-5; tentative D call: TRBD2 (5 bases). V lost 2 bases to trimming and J lost 2 bases, with 12 bases between them. The CDR3 runs to 15 residues. CDR1 and CDR2 from the germline V gene are SGHTA and FQGTGA. CDR3 protein: CASSLFGVGQETQYF. The CDR3, as DNA: TGTGCCAGCAGCTTATTCGGGGTGGGTCAAGAGACCCAGTACTTC. Using reference TRBV7-3 and TRBJ2-5 for the parts outside the CDR3, the full variable domain is GAGVSQTPSNKVTEKGKYVELRCDPISGHTALYWYRQSLGQGPEFLIYFQGTGAADDSGLPNDRFFAVRPEGSVSTLKIQRTERGDSAVYLCASSLFGVGQETQYFGPGTRLLVL.

As regards this clone: The sample has other DNA sequences that encode this CDR3 too. This rearrangement joins TRBV7-2 to TRBJ1-2; 7 bases fit TRBD1. The CDR3 has 14 residues. Germline values: CDR1 SGHTA, CDR2 FQGNSA. The V segment lost 0 bases and the J segment 2 bases; nucleotides outside the gene matches: 0. This CDR3 is CASSLAGQNYGYTF. In DNA, the CDR3 is TGTGCCAGCAGCTTAGCGGGACAGAACTATGGCTACACCTTC.

The gene calls are TRBV11-3 and TRBJ2-1; 9 nucleotides align to TRBD2. V gave up 4 bases and J gave up 7 bases; unmatched junction bases: 11. This CDR3 spans 16 amino acids. The germline V gene encodes CDR1 SGHNT and CDR2 YENEEA. CDR3 protein: CASSSPGSGSRNEQFF. CDR3 coding DNA: TGTGCCAGCAGCTCCCCGGGTAGCGGGAGCCGAAATGAGCAGTTCTTC.

This rearrangement joins TRBV2 to TRBJ1-5; TRBD1 agrees at 7 bases. V was pared by 4 bases and J by 2 bases, with 8 bases of the junction left unmatched. This CDR3 spans 16 amino acids. Germline values: CDR1 SNHLY, CDR2 FYNNEI. CDR3 bases: TGTGCCAGCAGTGTGACAGGGACGGGGGGCAATCAGCCCCAGCATTTT. The encoded protein is CASSVTGTGGNQPQHF.

V is TRBV24-1 and J is TRBJ2-2, with D maybe TRBD2 (7 bases). The CDR3 loop spans 15 amino acids. Germline CDR1 reads KGHDR; CDR2 reads SFDVKD. The germline V and J ends were trimmed by 6 bases and 1 base, with 11 bases remaining between them. In DNA form, the CDR3 reads TGTGCCACCAGTTGGGGGGGCGAGAACACCGGGGAGCTGTTTTTT. Its translation is CATSWGGENTGELFF.

The chain has TRBV11-3 and TRBJ1-1; 7 positions match TRBD1. Germline assignment: CDR1 SGHNT and CDR2 YENEEA. The CDR3 spans 12 residues. Trimming removed 5 bases from V and 4 bases from J; junction bases left unmatched: 1. CDR3 sequence reads: CASSHRGTEAFF. The CDR3 DNA follows: TGTGCCAGCAGCCACAGGGGCACTGAAGCTTTCTTT.

This chain joins TRBV7-6 and TRBJ2-1; TRBD2 matches at 9 bases. V dropped 2 bases and J dropped 7; count of bases not matched to a gene: 3. This CDR3 contains 14 residues. CDR1 and CDR2 from the germline V gene are SGHVS and FNYEAQ. The CDR3 sequence is CASSLIAGVNEQFF. The CDR3 DNA follows: TGTGCCAGCAGCTTAATAGCGGGGGTAAATGAGCAGTTCTTC.

This chain uses TRBV14 with TRBJ2-3, with TRBD1 identical over 10 bases. The V gene end was trimmed by 1 base and the J gene end by 4 bases; junction bases not matched to a gene: 5. CDR1 is SGHDN and CDR2 is FVKESK in the germline V gene. CDR3 size: 16 residues. In DNA form, the CDR3 reads TGTGCCAGCAGCCAAGCAGTCGGACAGGGGGCAGATACGCAGTATTTT. This encodes CASSQAVGQGADTQYF.

The chain recombines TRBV24-1 with TRBJ2-1, with 7 bases lining up with TRBD2. In germline, CDR1 is KGHDR, CDR2 SFDVKD. The CDR3 is made up of 17 amino acids. V trimming: 3 bases; J trimming: 3 bases; junction bases outside the gene matches: 10. The CDR3 nucleotides are TGTGCCACCAGTGATAAGCTGGGGGGGTATGACTACAATGAGCAGTTCTTC. Translation gives CATSDKLGGYDYNEQFF.

This clone is a singleton in its sample. This chain joins TRBV25-1 and TRBJ1-1; TRBD1 agrees at 7 bases. With V trimmed by 6 bases and J by 0 bases, 4 bases remained unmatched. The length of the CDR3 is 14 residues. Germline V gene sequence: CDR1 MGHDK, CDR2 SYGVNS. In nucleotides, the CDR3 is TGTGCCAGCAGCCACAGGGGCGTGAACACTGAAGCTTTCTTT. It encodes CASSHRGVNTEAFF. The whole variable domain, filled in from reference TRBV25-1 and TRBJ1-1, reads EADIYQTPRYLVIGTGKKITLECSQTMGHDKMYWYQQDPGMELHLIHYSYGVNSTEKGDLSSESTVSRIRTEHFPLTLESARPSHTSQYLCASSHRGVNTEAFFGQGTRLTVV.

The chain joins TRBV29-1 to TRBJ2-2; 12 bases line up with TRBD1. Germline V gene sequence: CDR1 SQVTM, CDR2 ANQGSEA. Germline trimming cut 7 bases from V and 4 bases from J; bases unmatched to any gene: 4. The CDR3 consists of 14 residues. CDR3 nucleotide sequence: TGCAGCGCGGGACAGGGGGCGGGCACCGGGGAGCTGTTTTTT. Protein sequence: CSAGQGAGTGELFF.

The sample holds one count of this clone. The J gene is TRBJ2-7, the V gene TRBV19, with 9 bases matching TRBD1. Losses at the gene ends were 4 bases for V and 2 bases for J; bases not matched to a gene: 6. This CDR3 region has 15 residues. Per germline, CDR1 LNHDA and CDR2 SQIVND (reference sequence). The DNA for the CDR3 is TGTGCCAGTAGTACTACGGGACAGGGCACCTACGAGCAGTACTTC. Protein product: CASSTTGQGTYEQYF.

The count of this clone is one. In DNA, the CDR3 is TGTGCCAGCACCTGGGACAGCAGAACCAACAATGAGCAGTTCTTC. Amino acids: CASTWDSRTNNEQFF. This sequence joins TRBV2 and TRBJ2-1; 7 nucleotides agree with TRBD1. V shed 7 bases, J shed 5 bases, and the junction held 11 bases outside the gene matches. The CDR3 consists of 15 residues. The germline gives CDR1 SNHLY, CDR2 FYNNEI.

J is TRBJ1-5 and V is TRBV18; possibly TRBD1 for D (5 bases). Germline CDR1 KGHSH, CDR2 LQKENI. The CDR3 consists of 14 residues. The V end was cut by 4 bases, the J end by 7 bases, with 14 bases between. CDR3 loop: CASSLDLWGQPQHF. Written as DNA, the CDR3 is TGTGCCAGCTCACTTGACTTGTGGGGCCAGCCCCAGCATTTT.

The chain has TRBV5-1 and TRBJ1-2; D remains unclear. V shed 0 bases and J shed 5 bases, with 8 bases lying between them. Germline V gene data show CDR1 as SGHRS and CDR2 as YFSETQ. The CDR3 extends over 13 amino acids. The CDR3 reads CASSLDSVYGYTF. Written as DNA, the CDR3 is TGCGCCAGCAGCTTGGACTCGGTTTATGGCTACACCTTC. The complete variable domain, with remaining parts taken from reference TRBV5-1 and TRBJ1-2, reads KAGVTQTPRYLIKTRGQQVTLSCSPISGHRSVSWYQQTPGQGLQFLFEYFSETQRNKGNFPGRFSGRQFSNSRSEMNVSTLELGDSALYLCASSLDSVYGYTFGSGTRLTVV.

The chain carries TRBV7-3 and TRBJ1-1, with D possibly matching TRBD1 (6 bases). This CDR3 comprises 14 residues. Trimming took off 3 bases at V and 6 bases at J, with 14 bases between the two ends. CDR1 SGHTA and CDR2 FQGTGA come from the germline V gene. The CDR3 region has the DNA TGTGCCAGCAGCTTCTGGACAGCCGATCCTGAAGCTTTCTTT. This encodes CASSFWTADPEAFF.

The chain has TRBV7-8 and TRBJ2-1, with 7 bases matching TRBD2. The CDR3 has 16 residues. From germline, CDR1 is SGHVS and CDR2 FQNEAQ. With 0 bases clipped from V and 4 bases from J, the junction kept 6 bases outside the gene matches. The CDR3 reads CASSLAGGVEYNEQFF. CDR3 DNA sequence: TGTGCCAGCAGCTTAGCTGGGGGGGTTGAGTACAATGAGCAGTTCTTC.

The chain joins TRBV4-1 to TRBJ2-1; TRBD1 matches 9 bases. The CDR3 contains 14 residues. V was clipped by 4 bases and J by 3 bases; unmatched bases: 1. Germline V gives CDR1 MGHRA, CDR2 YSYEKL. CDR3 amino acids: CASSRGQGYNEQFF. CDR3 in DNA: TGCGCCAGCAGCCGGGGACAGGGCTACAATGAGCAGTTCTTC.

In regard to this clone: The same CDR3 can be traced to other DNA sequences in this sample. The gene calls are TRBV19 and TRBJ2-1, with D maybe TRBD2 (6 bases). CDR3 length: 13 amino acids. Trimming removed 3 bases at V and 4 bases at J, with 7 bases between. Germline V lookup: CDR1 LNHDA, CDR2 SQIVND (reference sequence). The CDR3 bases are TGTGCCAGTAGTATTGGGGGGTACAATGAGCAGTTCTTC. Its translation is CASSIGGYNEQFF. Drawing the rest from reference TRBV19 and TRBJ2-1, the complete variable domain is DGGITQSPKYLFRKEGQNVTLSCEQNLNHDAMYWYRQDPGQGLRLIYYSQIVNDFQKGDIAEGYSVSREKKESFPLTVTSAQKNPTAFYLCASSIGGYNEQFFGPGTRLTVL.

The chain has TRBV4-1 and TRBJ2-7, with a weak D call TRBD2 (5 bases). V was pared by 0 bases and J by 4 bases, with 7 bases between. The CDR3 extends over 13 amino acids. Germline V gene sequence: CDR1 MGHRA, CDR2 YSYEKL. The CDR3 coding sequence is TGCGCCAGCAGCCAAGACCGGGATTACGAGCAGTACTTC. Protein sequence: CASSQDRDYEQYF.

In this sample, this clone turned up once. J is TRBJ2-3 and V is TRBV7-9, with 10 bases lining up with TRBD2. Germline CDR1 and CDR2: SEHNR and FQNEAQ (reference sequence). CDR3 length: 17 residues. Trimming removed 5 bases from V and 1 base from J; junction bases left unmatched: 9. The CDR3 reads CASSLPTGTSGTDTQYF. Here the CDR3 DNA reads TGTGCCAGCAGCCTCCCCACCGGGACTAGCGGCACAGATACGCAGTATTTT.

This clone was seen just once. The chain is built from TRBV9 and TRBJ2-1, with 7 positions matching TRBD1. The V gene end was trimmed by 3 bases and the J gene end by 2 bases; junction bases not matched to a gene: 5. The CDR3 runs 15 residues. The germline CDR1 and CDR2 sequences are SGDLS and YYNGEE. CDR3 sequence (DNA): TGTGCCAGCAGCGCATCGGGACAGACCTACAATGAGCAGTTCTTC. Its translation: CASSASGQTYNEQFF.

The rearrangement uses TRBV2 and TRBJ2-2; D is undetermined. V was clipped by 0 bases and J by 2 bases, with 4 bases between them. Per germline, CDR1 SNHLY and CDR2 FYNNEI. The CDR3 has 14 residues. In DNA form, the CDR3 reads TGTGCCAGCAGTGAAGCGCGTAACACCGGGGAGCTGTTTTTT. Amino acids: CASSEARNTGELFF.

CDR3 loop: CASTDGLAPNTGELFF. The CDR3, as DNA: TGTGCCAGCACCGACGGACTAGCGCCGAACACCGGGGAGCTGTTTTTT. The chain recombines TRBV5-4 with TRBJ2-2, with 9 nucleotides matching TRBD2. This CDR3 spans 16 amino acids. Germline V lookup: CDR1 SGHNT, CDR2 YYREEE (reference sequence). Germline trimming cut 6 bases from V and 0 bases from J; bases unmatched to any gene: 6.

This rearrangement joins TRBV11-2 to TRBJ1-1; weak D call: TRBD1 (5 bases). Germline-derived CDR1 and CDR2 are SGHAT and FQNNGV. The V gene lost 5 bases and the J gene lost 0 bases, with 13 bases spanning the gap. The CDR3 totals 15 residues. CDR3 sequence: CASSRGAGMNTEAFF. The CDR3 bases are TGTGCCAGCAGCCGTGGGGCAGGAATGAACACTGAAGCTTTCTTT.

The chain has TRBV27 and TRBJ2-1; maybe TRBD1 (6 bases). From germline, CDR1 is MNHEY and CDR2 SMNVEV (reference sequence). This CDR3 spans 13 amino acids. V was clipped by 4 bases and J by 7 bases, with 11 bases between them. The CDR3 sequence is CASSWLTGNEQFF. The CDR3 DNA reads as TGTGCCAGCAGTTGGCTGACAGGAAATGAGCAGTTCTTC.